The clone carrying this TCR beta chain has just a few counts. Antigen unknown. The V end lost 6 bases, the J end lost 2 bases, and 13 bases lay between the germline ends. CDR3 length: 14 residues. Germline V gene lookup returns CDR1 MNHEY and CDR2 SVGAGI. Investigators isolated RNA and reverse transcribed it into cDNA to act as the sequencing template. Produced via immunoSEQ multiplex PCR; TCRdb's table is partial and in-frame only. Altogether some 170,000 clones are present, approximately 59% being singletons, with the ten largest covering 16%. As to treatment: oral pan-JAK inhibitor, 5-10 mg twice daily. The data were taken from a study of CD8+ T cells in alopecia areata. Whole-study findings and limits: Many expanded lesional clones persisted in scalp and blood during tofacitinib.

This chain uses TRBV6-5 with TRBJ1-2, with D possibly being TRBD1 (6 bases). The sequence was collected from a human donor with alopecia areata. The sample here was CD4+ T cells sorted from blood, taken between weeks 55 and 65, from a patient treated with tofacitinib. The CDR3 is CASREDSRNYGYTF. CDR3 bases: TGTGCCAGCAGGGAGGACAGCCGAAACTATGGCTACACCTTC.